This TCR beta chain was obtained from a study of OX40 agonist ivuxolimab in advanced cancers. For the study at large: Patients assigned to dose escalation were diagnosed with hepatocellular carcinoma, melanoma, renal cell or head and neck cancer. Two patients with cutaneous melanoma and one with hepatocellular carcinoma, three in total, showed partial responses.

Method: immunoSEQ multiplex PCR; TCRdb's copy keeps in-frame clones and lacks some. The sample holds some 58,000 clones; 91% are singletons and the top ten take around 1.7%. The CDR3 covers 16 residues. Germline lookup yields CDR1 SGDLS and CDR2 YYNGEE. The V end was cut by 4 bases, the J end by 3 bases, with 19 bases between. This sequence originates from an adult with an advanced solid tumor such as melanoma, head and neck, liver or kidney cancer. The J gene is TRBJ2-5, the V gene TRBV9; D perhaps matches TRBD2 (6 bases). Sequences were derived from CD4+ or CD8+ T cells sorted from blood, sampled in a trial of the OX40 agonist ivuxolimab. CDR3 nucleotides: TGTGCCAGCAGCCCCCAGGAGGGATCCTGGAAAGAGACCCAGTACTTC. This translates into CASSPQEGSWKETQYF.